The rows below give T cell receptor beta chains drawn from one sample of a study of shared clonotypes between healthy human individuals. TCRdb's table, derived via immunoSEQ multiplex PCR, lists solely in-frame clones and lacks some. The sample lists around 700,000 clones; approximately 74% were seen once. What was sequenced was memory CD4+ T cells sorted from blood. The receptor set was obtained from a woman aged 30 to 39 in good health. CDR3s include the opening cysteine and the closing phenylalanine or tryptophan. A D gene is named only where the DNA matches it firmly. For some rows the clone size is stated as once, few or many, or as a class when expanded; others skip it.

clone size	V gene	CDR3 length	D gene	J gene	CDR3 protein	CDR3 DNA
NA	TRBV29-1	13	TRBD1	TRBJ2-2	CSGRTGGEGELFF	TGCAGCGGGAGGACAGGGGGTGAAGGGGAGCTGTTTTTT
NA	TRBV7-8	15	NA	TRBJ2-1	CASSLSGRSYNEQFF	TGTGCCAGCAGCTTAAGCGGTCGGTCCTACAATGAGCAGTTCTTC
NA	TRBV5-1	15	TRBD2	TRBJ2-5	CASSSASGIWETQYF	TGCGCCAGCAGCTCTGCTAGCGGTATCTGGGAGACCCAGTACTTC
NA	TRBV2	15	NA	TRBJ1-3	CASSEGIVSGNTIYF	TGTGCCAGCAGTGAAGGGATAGTCTCTGGAAACACCATATATTTT
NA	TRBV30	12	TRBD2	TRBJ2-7	CAFSGGGVEQYF	TGTGCTTTCTCGGGAGGAGGGGTGGAGCAGTACTTC
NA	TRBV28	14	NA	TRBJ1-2	CASSYPQGGYGYTF	TGTGCCAGCAGCTACCCACAGGGCGGCTATGGCTACACCTTC
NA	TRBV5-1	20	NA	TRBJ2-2	CASSSYGGKRDAPNTGELFF	TGCGCCAGCAGCTCCTATGGGGGGAAGCGCGACGCCCCGAACACCGGGGAGCTGTTTTTT
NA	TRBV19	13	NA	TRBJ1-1	CASSGGGGTEAFF	TGTGCCAGTAGTGGCGGGGGAGGCACTGAAGCTTTCTTT
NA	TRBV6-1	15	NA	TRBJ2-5	CASSGGRQLQETQYF	TGTGCCAGCAGTGGGGGGCGACAGTTACAAGAGACCCAGTACTTC
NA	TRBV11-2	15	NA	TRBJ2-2	CASSLATRIAGELFF	TGTGCCAGCAGCTTAGCGACTAGGATAGCCGGGGAGCTGTTTTTT
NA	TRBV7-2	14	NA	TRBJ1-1	CASSLAADHTEAFF	TGTGCCAGCAGCTTAGCGGCGGACCACACTGAAGCTTTCTTT
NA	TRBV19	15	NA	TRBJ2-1	CASTLGGSSYNEQFF	TGTGCCAGTACCCTGGGAGGCAGCTCCTACAATGAGCAGTTCTTC
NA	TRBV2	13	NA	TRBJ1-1	CASRGGFGTEAFF	TGTGCCAGCAGGGGGGGGTTTGGCACTGAAGCTTTCTTT
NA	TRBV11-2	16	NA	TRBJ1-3	CASSRSREFSGNTIYF	TGTGCCAGCAGTCGTAGCCGGGAGTTCTCTGGAAACACCATATATTTT
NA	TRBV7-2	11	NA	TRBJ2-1	CASSLMYEQFF	TGTGCCAGCAGCTTAATGTATGAGCAGTTCTTC
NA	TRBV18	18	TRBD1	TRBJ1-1	CASSPEGQGALRNTEAFF	TGTGCCAGCTCACCCGAGGGCCAGGGGGCTTTAAGGAACACTGAAGCTTTCTTT
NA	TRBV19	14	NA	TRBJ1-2	CASSPRILNYGYTF	TGTGCCAGCTCTCCACGAATACTCAACTATGGCTACACCTTC
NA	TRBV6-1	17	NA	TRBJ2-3	CASSEPALVFSTDTQYF	TGTGCCAGCAGTGAACCAGCCCTAGTTTTCAGCACAGATACGCAGTATTTT
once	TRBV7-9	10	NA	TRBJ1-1	CASSGGKAFF	TGTGCCAGCAGCGGGGGGAAAGCTTTCTTT
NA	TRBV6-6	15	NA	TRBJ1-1	CASSYSSGATTEAFF	TGTGCCAGCAGTTACTCGTCGGGGGCGACCACTGAAGCTTTCTTT
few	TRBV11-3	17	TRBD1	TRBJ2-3	CASSLGQGAPSTDTQYF	TGTGCCAGCAGCTTAGGACAGGGGGCTCCTAGCACAGATACGCAGTATTTT
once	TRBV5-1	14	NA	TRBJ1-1	CASSVQGSNTEAFF	TGCGCCAGCAGCGTCCAGGGTTCGAACACTGAAGCTTTCTTT
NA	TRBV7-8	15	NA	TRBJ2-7	CASSLGTASSYEQYF	TGTGCCAGCAGCTTAGGCACGGCAAGTTCCTACGAGCAGTACTTC
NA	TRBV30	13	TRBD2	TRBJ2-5	CAWSGLAEETQYF	TGTGCCTGGAGCGGACTAGCGGAAGAGACCCAGTACTTC
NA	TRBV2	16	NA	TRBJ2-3	CASSPQDISYTDTQYF	TGTGCCAGCAGCCCCCAAGACATCTCCTACACAGATACGCAGTATTTT
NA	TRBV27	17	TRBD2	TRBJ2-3	CASSMGLAGGHTDTQYF	TGTGCCAGCAGTATGGGACTAGCGGGAGGACACACAGATACGCAGTATTTT
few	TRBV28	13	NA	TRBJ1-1	CASSFIRNTEAFF	TGTGCCAGCAGTTTTATCCGAAACACTGAAGCTTTCTTT
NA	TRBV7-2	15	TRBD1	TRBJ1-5	CASSGPGQGGQPQHF	TGTGCCAGCAGCGGACCGGGACAGGGAGGCCAGCCCCAGCATTTT
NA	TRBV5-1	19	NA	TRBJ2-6	CASSFLPGTPNSGANVLTF	TGCGCCAGCAGCTTTTTGCCGGGGACCCCGAACTCTGGGGCCAACGTCCTGACTTTC
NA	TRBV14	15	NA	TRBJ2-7	CASSQGLGMAYEQYF	TGTGCCAGCAGCCAAGGTTTAGGGATGGCTTACGAGCAGTACTTC
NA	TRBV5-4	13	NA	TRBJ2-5	CASSLGREETQYF	TGTGCCAGCAGCTTGGGTAGAGAAGAGACCCAGTACTTC
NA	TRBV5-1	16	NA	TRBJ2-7	CASSLAPGSIPYEQYF	TGCGCCAGCAGCTTGGCTCCCGGGTCGATCCCCTACGAGCAGTACTTC
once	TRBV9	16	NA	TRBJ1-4	CASSVGTGATNEKLFF	TGTGCCAGCAGCGTAGGCACGGGGGCGACTAATGAAAAACTGTTTTTT
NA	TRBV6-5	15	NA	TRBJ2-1	CASNLASSGGNEQFF	TGTGCCAGCAACCTTGCCTCGTCAGGTGGGAATGAGCAGTTCTTC
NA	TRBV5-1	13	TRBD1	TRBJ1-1	CASSEGQGTEAFF	TGCGCCAGCAGCGAGGGACAGGGGACAGAAGCTTTCTTT
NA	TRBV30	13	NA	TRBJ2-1	CAWRRETYNEQFF	TGTGCCTGGAGGCGAGAGACTTACAATGAGCAGTTCTTC
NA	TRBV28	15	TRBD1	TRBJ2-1	CASTGGDRDYNEQFF	TGTGCCAGCACTGGGGGGGACAGGGACTACAATGAGCAGTTCTTC
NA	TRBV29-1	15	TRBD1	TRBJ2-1	CSAVSRQGARDEQFF	TGCAGCGCCGTATCTCGACAGGGGGCTAGGGATGAGCAGTTCTTC
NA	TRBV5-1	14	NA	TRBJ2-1	CASSLAGTSNEQFF	TGCGCCAGCAGCTTGGCTGGTACCAGCAATGAGCAGTTCTTC
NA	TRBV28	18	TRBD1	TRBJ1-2	CASSSPLNTGGGKYGYTF	TGTGCCAGCAGTTCCCCACTCAACACAGGGGGGGGGAAGTATGGCTACACCTTC
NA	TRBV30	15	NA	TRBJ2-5	CAWSVIGGAGETQYF	TGTGCCTGGAGTGTAATCGGAGGGGCGGGAGAGACCCAGTACTTC